This TCR beta chain was sequenced for a study of blood T cell repertoires in COVID-19. Libraries were prepared by immunoSEQ multiplex PCR; TCRdb keeps only in-frame clonotypes and omits some of them. The sample has 230,000 or so clones; more than 65% are singletons. From germline, CDR1 is MDHEN and CDR2 SYDVKM. The CDR3 runs to 12 residues. The V gene end was trimmed by 6 bases and the J gene end by 7 bases; junction bases not matched to a gene: 3. Sample: peripheral blood. The chain carries TRBV28 and TRBJ1-1; 9 nucleotides agree with TRBD1. The origin of this receptor is a man over 45 with active or convalescent COVID-19. The DNA for the CDR3 is TGTGCCAGCAGCAGGACAGGGGTTGAAGCTTTCTTT. It codes for CASSRTGVEAFF.